This TCR beta chain was documented in a study of T cell responses to AZD1222 COVID-19 vaccine. Study-wide points: Spike-specific TCR breadth and depth went up after people got two AZD1222 doses. No day 14 peak samples; only post-peak repertoires were characterized.

Samples with a second dose at about 4 or about 12 weeks were pooled together. The table came from immunoSEQ multiplex PCR; TCRdb's copy has only in-frame clones and leaves some out. The sample contains 130,000 to 150,000 clones, approximately 86% of which appear only once. This CDR3 region has 14 residues. CDR1 LGHNT and CDR2 FRNRAP come from the germline V gene. Trimming left V 2 bases short and J 6 bases short, with 13 bases between. To note about this clone: The antigen remains unidentified.

The clonotype originates from an adult who received the AZD1222 COVID-19 vaccine. The chain has TRBV12-5 and TRBJ1-2; D is undetermined. The source was peripheral blood, collected 28 days after the second AZD1222 dose. The CDR3 DNA reads as TGTGCTAGTGGTTTGAGGTCAGTCGGCCATGGCTACACCTTC. Amino acid sequence: CASGLRSVGHGYTF.